This is a list of T cell receptor beta chains from one sample in a study of prognosis after radiotherapy for stage I lung cancer. TCRdb reprocessed the multiplex PCR reads via MiXCR and lists one record per CDR3 protein. The data contain about 59,000 distinct CDR3 sequences, 26% of them singletons. Sequenced material: PBMCs, taken before or after stereotactic body radiation therapy (not recorded which). All receptors derive from a donor at least 50 years old with non-small cell lung cancer. Both conserved end residues are trimmed from each CDR3.

CDR3aa: SARFPGNQGGDGYT
v_gene: TRBV20-1
j_gene: TRBJ1-2

CDR3aa: TSTPVQEQF
v_gene: TRBV6-2/TRBV6-3
j_gene: TRBJ2-1

CDR3aa: AWSRAADTQY
v_gene: TRBV30
j_gene: TRBJ2-3

CDR3aa: ASSSGGRKNTEAF
v_gene: TRBV7-3
j_gene: TRBJ1-1

CDR3aa: AWWGGPYEQY
v_gene: TRBV30
j_gene: TRBJ2-7

CDR3aa: ASSPGPTRQETQY
v_gene: TRBV3-1
j_gene: TRBJ2-5

CDR3aa: ASGIGEAGTQY
v_gene: TRBV6-2/TRBV6-3
j_gene: TRBJ2-5

CDR3aa: ASSFGHTGDYGYT
v_gene: TRBV9
j_gene: TRBJ1-2

CDR3aa: ASGTGGAYPIYGYT
v_gene: TRBV7-9
j_gene: TRBJ1-2

CDR3aa: ASGAAFSGNTIY
v_gene: TRBV11-2
j_gene: TRBJ1-3

CDR3aa: ASSYTHRTMGGTQY
v_gene: TRBV6-2/TRBV6-3
j_gene: TRBJ2-3

CDR3aa: ASSFQGEDGYT
v_gene: TRBV5-1
j_gene: TRBJ1-2

CDR3aa: ASSSRQALTGDTQY
v_gene: TRBV7-2
j_gene: TRBJ2-3

CDR3aa: DSTLVRAGQPQH
v_gene: TRBV19
j_gene: TRBJ1-5

CDR3aa: ASSRPLAGQMGEQF
v_gene: TRBV5-4
j_gene: TRBJ2-1

CDR3aa: ASSPVRAISSYEQY
v_gene: TRBV28
j_gene: TRBJ2-7

CDR3aa: ASGQPGTGAAGELF
v_gene: TRBV3-1
j_gene: TRBJ2-2

CDR3aa: AWGVNTEAF
v_gene: TRBV7-9
j_gene: TRBJ1-1

CDR3aa: SALGQSYEQY
v_gene: TRBV20-1
j_gene: TRBJ2-7

CDR3aa: ASSLFGEARSQGYTQY
v_gene: TRBV7-9
j_gene: TRBJ2-3

CDR3aa: SARLRLAGRPVYEQY
v_gene: TRBV20-1
j_gene: TRBJ2-7

CDR3aa: SARSSGVSGTQY
v_gene: TRBV20-1
j_gene: TRBJ2-3

CDR3aa: ASSSWTGAAAGLF
v_gene: TRBV5-1
j_gene: TRBJ2-2

CDR3aa: ASSIRSDEAF
v_gene: TRBV7-2
j_gene: TRBJ1-1

CDR3aa: SARDRSPNQF
v_gene: TRBV20-1
j_gene: TRBJ2-1

CDR3aa: ASSSQTVGEGTQY
v_gene: TRBV12-3/TRBV12-4
j_gene: TRBJ2-5

CDR3aa: ASSLGGGGNNQPQH
v_gene: TRBV7-8
j_gene: TRBJ1-5

CDR3aa: ASSLSITGNTIY
v_gene: TRBV7-9
j_gene: TRBJ1-3